This T cell receptor beta chain originates from a study of shared clonotypes between healthy human individuals (dated by TCRdb to about 2020). Turning to the overall study: The cohort included three men and two women between 18 and 49 years of age. To estimate repertoire size and how much clonotypes are shared between individuals, the study performed deep sequencing of blood TCR repertoires from a handful of healthy adults. Each donor's leukapheresis produced roughly between roughly 0.85 and 10 billion PBMCs. For each donor, CD4 naive and CD4 memory were each given three plates, CD8 naive was given two plates, and CD8 memory was given one plate. To increase sequencing depth and limit assay-specific biases, different laboratories used diverse techniques to prepare libraries and sequence TCR repertoires. General findings and caveats noted by the study authors: Based on pairwise subsampling, the degree of clonotype sharing among donors was expected to be affected by sequencing depth. Because the study included a small number of donors, the genetic and exposure-history diversity represented was limited. Sampling was restricted to blood, and TCR repertoires in tissues likely differ from the TCR repertoires found in blood. Compared with non-shared clonotypes, the clonotypes found in all four sorted-subset donors had higher generation probabilities. Larger estimated clonotype richness was generally found for naive subsets than for memory subsets. Even with the large sequencing depth, rarefaction of the sorted-subset datasets indicated that sequencing was incomplete. Roughly 5.2% of naive CD4, roughly 3.6% of naive CD8, about 2.1% of memory CD4, and about 0.4% of memory CD8 clonotypes were shared across four donors.

Using the deep immunoSEQ assay, multiplex PCR amplified TCR CDR3 regions from genomic DNA. Genomic DNA extracted from each cell subset was distributed evenly over all wells of several immunoSEQ 96-well plates, and each plate served as one replicate. For sorted subsets, each replicate PCR was loaded with about 0.2 ug genomic DNA, equivalent to 30,000 or so T cell genomes. Purified libraries were quantified with a Qubit 3.0 fluorometer, sized on a Bioanalyzer 2100, and re-quantified with the KAPA Library Quantification kit. Every immunoSEQ 96-well plate was sequenced on a separate single-read 150-cycle Illumina NextSeq 550 flow cell. For the original study's pipeline: The immunoSEQ output contained only junctional sequences without quality scores, so filtering could not match that applied to full-length reads. To assign V/J genes and CDR3, sequences were annotated using PyIR, a Python wrapper for IgBLAST v1.9, with IMGT germline references. Reads were filtered out if the reads had weak V/J assignments (E-value above 1e-6), no CDR3, stop codons, out-of-frame junctions, or ambiguous translated residues. V3J clonotypes were defined as sequences sharing an identical inferred V gene, J gene, and CDR3 amino acid sequence. Percentage overlap between repertoires was computed as shared unique clonotypes divided by the size of the smaller repertoire. Richness of each repertoire was evaluated using RTK rarefaction, the Chao1 estimator, and Recon v2.1 estimates of unobserved clonotypes. Generation probabilities for all TCRbeta clonotypes obtained by the gDNA method from a handful of donors were computed using OLGA. Held by TCRdb, this immuneACCESS table contains in-frame sequences only and omits some clones. Under half of the omission traces to an unresolved V gene where checked; the cause of the rest is unknown. From that table come the V and J calls and clone size; the DNA was used to work out D and trimming. The sample contains roughly 2.6 million clones, around 90% of them found a single time. The ten largest clones add up to 0.14% of the sample.

The donors were healthy, HIV-negative adults with no recently reported acute infections or vaccinations. Every donor was a Caucasian adult living in Nashville, Tennessee, USA. CD4+ T cells were enriched by magnetic negative selection, after which naive cells were positively selected on CD45RA and the negative fraction was taken as the memory subset. Blood was obtained by leukapheresis, after which PBMCs were separated by Ficoll-Histopaque density gradient centrifugation and cryopreserved in liquid nitrogen vapor phase. Purity and quantity of every magnetically sorted T cell population were checked by analytical flow cytometry. Each sorted fraction had its genomic DNA isolated and then quantified by UV absorbance on a Nanodrop 2000c. The germline V and J ends show losses of 5 bases and 4 bases respectively, and no gene match explains 7 bases of the junction. The CDR3 spans 15 residues, from the cysteine through the phenylalanine. Here the CDR3 DNA is all that survives: 45 bases in frame from base 1. As encoded in the germline V gene, CDR1 is SQVTM while CDR2 is ANQGSEA.

Details on this clone: This clone's antigen is unknown. Qualities for individual bases were not recorded, and no much larger clone is one base off.

The clonotype was recovered from a man younger than 30 in good health. The chain is encoded by TRBV29-1 joined to TRBJ2-2; the junction holds 10 bases that match TRBD2. Specimen: naive CD4+ T cells sorted from blood. The cell subset or site label corresponds to: CD45RA+ positively selected. The CDR3 is CSVLSGGPRTGELFF. The DNA sequence follows: TGCAGCGTTCTTAGCGGGGGGCCCCGCACCGGGGAGCTGTTTTTT.